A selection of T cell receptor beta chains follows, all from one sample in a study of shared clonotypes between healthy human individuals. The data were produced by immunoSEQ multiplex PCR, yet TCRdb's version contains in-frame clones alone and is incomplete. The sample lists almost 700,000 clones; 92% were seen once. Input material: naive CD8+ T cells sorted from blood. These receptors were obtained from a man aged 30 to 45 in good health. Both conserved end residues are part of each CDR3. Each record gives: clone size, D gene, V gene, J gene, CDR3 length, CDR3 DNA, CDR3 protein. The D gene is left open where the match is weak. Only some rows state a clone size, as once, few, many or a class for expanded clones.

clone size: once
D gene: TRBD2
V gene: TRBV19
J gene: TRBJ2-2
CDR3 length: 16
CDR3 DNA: TGTGCCAGTAGTACACCATCTAGCGGTGACACCGGGGAGCTGTTTTTT
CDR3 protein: CASSTPSSGDTGELFF

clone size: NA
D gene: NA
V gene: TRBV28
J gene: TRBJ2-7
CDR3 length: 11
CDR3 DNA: TGTGCCAGCAGTTTACTCCGTGACCAGTACTTC
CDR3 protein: CASSLLRDQYF

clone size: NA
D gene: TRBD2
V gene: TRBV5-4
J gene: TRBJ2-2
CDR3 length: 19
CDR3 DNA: TGTGCCAGCAGCGGAGGACTAGCGGGACCCCTGGAGAAACCCGGGGAGCTGTTTTTT
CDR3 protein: CASSGGLAGPLEKPGELFF

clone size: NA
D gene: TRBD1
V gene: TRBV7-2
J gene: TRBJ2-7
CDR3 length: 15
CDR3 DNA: TGTGCCAGCTACGAGGGACAGGGGAGGGCCTACGAGCAGTACTTC
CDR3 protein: CASYEGQGRAYEQYF

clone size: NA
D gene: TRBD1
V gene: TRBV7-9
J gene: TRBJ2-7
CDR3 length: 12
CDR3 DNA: TGTGCCAGCAGCCAAGACAGGGAGGAGCAGTACTTC
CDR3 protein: CASSQDREEQYF

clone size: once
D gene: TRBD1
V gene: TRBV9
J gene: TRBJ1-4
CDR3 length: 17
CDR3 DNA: TGTGCCAGCAGCGTAGCGACAGGGTCTGCAACTAATGAAAAACTGTTTTTT
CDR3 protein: CASSVATGSATNEKLFF

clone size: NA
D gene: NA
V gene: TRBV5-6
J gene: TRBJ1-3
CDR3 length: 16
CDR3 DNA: TGTGCCAGCAGCCTAAACATGATCGCCTCTGGAAACACCATATATTTT
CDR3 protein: CASSLNMIASGNTIYF

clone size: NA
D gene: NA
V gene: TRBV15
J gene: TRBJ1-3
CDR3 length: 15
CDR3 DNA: TGTGCCACCAGCTCGGACAAGTCGGCTGGAAACACCATATATTTT
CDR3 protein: CATSSDKSAGNTIYF

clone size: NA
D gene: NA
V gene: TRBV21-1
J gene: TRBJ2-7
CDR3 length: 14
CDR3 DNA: TGTGCCAGCACCGGCAGGCATTCCCGGTACGAGCAGTACTTC
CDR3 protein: CASTGRHSRYEQYF

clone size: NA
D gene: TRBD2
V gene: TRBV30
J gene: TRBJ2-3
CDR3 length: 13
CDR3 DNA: TGTGCCGGGGCGGGAGGGCCTGGAGATACGCAGTATTTT
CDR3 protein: CAGAGGPGDTQYF

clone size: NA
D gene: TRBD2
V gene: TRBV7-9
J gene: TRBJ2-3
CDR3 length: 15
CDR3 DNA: TGTGCCAGCAGCTTCACTAGCGGATCTACAGATACGCAGTATTTT
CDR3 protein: CASSFTSGSTDTQYF

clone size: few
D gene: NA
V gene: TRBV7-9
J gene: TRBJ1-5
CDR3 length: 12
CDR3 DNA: TGTGCCAGCAGCGCAAACAGCCAGCCCCAGCATTTT
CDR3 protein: CASSANSQPQHF

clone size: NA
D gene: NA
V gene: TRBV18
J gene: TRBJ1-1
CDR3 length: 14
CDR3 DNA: TGTGCCAGCTCACCACCCCGAGGGGCCACTGAAGCTTTCTTT
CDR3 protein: CASSPPRGATEAFF

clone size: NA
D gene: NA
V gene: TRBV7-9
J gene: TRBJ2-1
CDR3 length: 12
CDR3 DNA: TGTGCCAGCATGGCCGGGACCCCTGGGCAGTTCTTC
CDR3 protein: CASMAGTPGQFF

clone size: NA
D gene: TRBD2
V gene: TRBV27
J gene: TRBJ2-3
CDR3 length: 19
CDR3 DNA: TGTGCCAGCAGTCCCCTCCCCGGGACTAGCGGGTTTTTCACAGATACGCAGTATTTT
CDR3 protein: CASSPLPGTSGFFTDTQYF

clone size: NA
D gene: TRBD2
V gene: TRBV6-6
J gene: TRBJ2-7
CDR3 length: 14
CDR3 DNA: TGTGCCAGCACTTCCGGGACTAGTCTCTACGAGCAGTACTTC
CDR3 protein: CASTSGTSLYEQYF

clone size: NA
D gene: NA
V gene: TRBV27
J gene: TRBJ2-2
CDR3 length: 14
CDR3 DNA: TGTGCCAGCGAGGAGGGCAGTAACACCGGGGAGCTGTTTTTT
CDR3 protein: CASEEGSNTGELFF

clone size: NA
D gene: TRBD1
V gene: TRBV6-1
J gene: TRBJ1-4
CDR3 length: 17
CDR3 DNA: TGTGCCAGCAGTGACCGGGACAGGGGGCCGGATAATGAAAAACTGTTTTTT
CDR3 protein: CASSDRDRGPDNEKLFF

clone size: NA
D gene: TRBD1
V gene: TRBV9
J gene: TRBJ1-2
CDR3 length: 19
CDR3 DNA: TGTGCCAGCAGCGCCAATAAGGACAGGGCTACTACTACTAACTATGGCTACACCTTC
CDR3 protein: CASSANKDRATTTNYGYTF

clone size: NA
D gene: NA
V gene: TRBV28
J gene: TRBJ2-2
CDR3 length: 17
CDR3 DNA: TGTGCCAGCAGTCACCACTCCGGGACTGCGAACACCGGGGAGCTGTTTTTT
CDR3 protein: CASSHHSGTANTGELFF

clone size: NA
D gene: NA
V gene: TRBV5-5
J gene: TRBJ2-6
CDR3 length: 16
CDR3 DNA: TGTGCCAGCAGTCGCCGAGAACACTCGGGGGCCAACGTCCTGACTTTC
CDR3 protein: CASSRREHSGANVLTF

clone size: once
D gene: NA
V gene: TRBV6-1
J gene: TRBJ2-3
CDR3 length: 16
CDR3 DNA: TGTGCCAGCAGTGAAATACAGGGTGGGTTCACAGATACGCAGTATTTT
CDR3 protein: CASSEIQGGFTDTQYF